The T cell receptor (beta chain) under discussion was sequenced for a study of siplizumab effects on memory and regulatory T cells. Study-wide points: Versus over 25% in controls, the mappable alloreactive CD4+ clones averaged nearly 70% Treg-derived with siplizumab. Roughly 75-97% of dividing CD4+ or CD8+ clones were without an attributable naive or memory phenotype. Memory cells seemed less diverse than naive T cells, which also seemed major contributors to the alloresponse.

TCRdb's table, derived via immunoSEQ multiplex PCR, lists solely in-frame clones and lacks some. In the table there are around 95,000 clones, about 95% of which are singletons. V was pared by 6 bases and J by 4 bases, with 11 bases between. This CDR3 has 13 residues. The germline V gene encodes CDR1 SGHDT and CDR2 YYEEEE. On this clone itself: The target antigen is unknown.

The sequence was collected from a human donor in good health. Sequencing input: non-Treg CD4+ T cells sorted from blood. The chain combines TRBV5-6 with TRBJ1-3; D gene uncertain. The CDR3 DNA sequence: TGTGCCAGCACCCACCCGGGGGGAAACACCATATATTTT. Protein: CASTHPGGNTIYF.